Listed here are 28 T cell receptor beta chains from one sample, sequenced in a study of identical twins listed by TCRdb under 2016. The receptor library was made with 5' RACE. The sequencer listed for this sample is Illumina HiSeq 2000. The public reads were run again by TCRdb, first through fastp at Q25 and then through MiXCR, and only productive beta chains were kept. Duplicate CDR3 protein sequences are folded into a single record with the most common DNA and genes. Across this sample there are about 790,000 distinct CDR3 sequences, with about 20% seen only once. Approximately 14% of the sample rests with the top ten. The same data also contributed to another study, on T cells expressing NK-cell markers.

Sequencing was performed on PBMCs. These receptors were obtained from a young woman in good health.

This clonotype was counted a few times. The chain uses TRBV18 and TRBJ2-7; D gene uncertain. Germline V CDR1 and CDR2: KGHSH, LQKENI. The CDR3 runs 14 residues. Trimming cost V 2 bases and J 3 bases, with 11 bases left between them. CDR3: CASSPTQQIYEQYF. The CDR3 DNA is TGTGCCAGCTCACCAACTCAACAGATCTACGAGCAGTACTTC. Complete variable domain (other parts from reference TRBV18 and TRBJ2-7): NAGVMQNPRHLVRRRGQEARLRCSPMKGHSHVYWYRQLPEEGLKFMVYLQKENIIDESGMPKERFSAEFPKEGPSILRIQQVVRGDSAAYFCASSPTQQIYEQYFGPGTRLTVT.

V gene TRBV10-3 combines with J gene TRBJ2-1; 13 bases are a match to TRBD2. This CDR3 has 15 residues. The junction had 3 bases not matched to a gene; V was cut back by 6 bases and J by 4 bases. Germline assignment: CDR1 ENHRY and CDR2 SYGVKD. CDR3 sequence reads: CAISGLAGEYNEQFF. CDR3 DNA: TGTGCCATCAGCGGACTAGCGGGGGAATACAATGAGCAGTTCTTC.

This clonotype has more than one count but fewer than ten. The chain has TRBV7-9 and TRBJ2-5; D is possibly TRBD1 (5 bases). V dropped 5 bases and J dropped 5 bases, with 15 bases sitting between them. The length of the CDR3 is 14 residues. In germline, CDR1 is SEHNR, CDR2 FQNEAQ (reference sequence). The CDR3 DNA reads TGTGCCAGCAGCATGATCCAGGGTAGGGAGACCCAGTACTTC. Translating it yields CASSMIQGRETQYF.

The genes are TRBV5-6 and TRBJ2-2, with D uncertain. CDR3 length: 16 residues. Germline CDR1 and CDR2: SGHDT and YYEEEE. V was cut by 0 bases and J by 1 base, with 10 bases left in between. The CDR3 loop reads CASSLGVSMNTGELFF. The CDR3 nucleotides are TGTGCCAGCAGCTTGGGCGTCTCGATGAACACCGGGGAGCTGTTTTTT.

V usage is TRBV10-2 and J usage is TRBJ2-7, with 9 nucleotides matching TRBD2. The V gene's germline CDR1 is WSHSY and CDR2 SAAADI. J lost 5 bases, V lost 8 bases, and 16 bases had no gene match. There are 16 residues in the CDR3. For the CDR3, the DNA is TGCGCCAGCCGCTGGGCACTAGCGGGTTTAGAGGACGAGCAGTACTTC. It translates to CASRWALAGLEDEQYF.

CDR3 DNA: TGTGCCACCAGTGATTTAGGGACTAGCGGGAGAACGGAGCAGTTCTTC. This codes for CATSDLGTSGRTEQFF. The chain uses TRBV24-1 and TRBJ2-1, with 14 positions matching TRBD2. CDR3 size: 16 residues. The V gene end was trimmed by 1 base and the J gene end by 10 bases; junction bases not matched to a gene: 5. CDR1 is KGHDR and CDR2 is SFDVKD in the germline V gene.

CDR3: CASSRRADGEQYF. The DNA for the CDR3 is TGTGCCAGCAGTCGAAGAGCGGACGGGGAGCAGTACTTC. The chain links TRBV7-6 to TRBJ2-7, with D possibly matching TRBD2 (5 bases). This CDR3 has 13 amino acids. The V end was cut by 6 bases, the J end by 7 bases, with 16 bases between. Germline V gene lookup returns CDR1 SGHVS and CDR2 FNYEAQ.

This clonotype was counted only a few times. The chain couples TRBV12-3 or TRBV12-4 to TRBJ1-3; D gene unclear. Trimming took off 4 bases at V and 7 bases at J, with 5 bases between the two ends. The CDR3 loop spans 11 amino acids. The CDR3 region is CASSSANTIYF. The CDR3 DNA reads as TGTGCCAGCAGTTCGGCGAACACCATATATTTT.

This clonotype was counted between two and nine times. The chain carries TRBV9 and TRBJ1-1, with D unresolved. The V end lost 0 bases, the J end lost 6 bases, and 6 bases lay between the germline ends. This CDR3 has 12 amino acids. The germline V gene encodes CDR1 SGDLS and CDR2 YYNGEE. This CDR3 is CASSVEGSEAFF. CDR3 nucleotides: TGTGCCAGCAGCGTAGAGGGTTCTGAAGCTTTCTTT. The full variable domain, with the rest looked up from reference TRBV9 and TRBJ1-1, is DSGVTQTPKHLITATGQRVTLRCSPRSGDLSVYWYQQSLDQGLQFLIQYYNGEERAKGNILERFSAQQFPDLHSELNLSSLELGDSALYFCASSVEGSEAFFGQGTRLTVV.

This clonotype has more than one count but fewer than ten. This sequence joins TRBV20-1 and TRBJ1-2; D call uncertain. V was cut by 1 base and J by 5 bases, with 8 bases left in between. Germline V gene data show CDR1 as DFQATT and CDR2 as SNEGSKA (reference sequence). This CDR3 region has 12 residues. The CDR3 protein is CSARGEGYGYTF. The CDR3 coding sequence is TGCAGTGCTAGAGGGGAAGGGTATGGCTACACCTTC.

As DNA, the CDR3 is TGCAGTGCTCCAGGAACAGGACAAACCTACGAGCAGTACTTC. Amino acids: CSAPGTGQTYEQYF. The chain employs TRBV20-1 and TRBJ2-7; maybe TRBD1 (5 bases). This CDR3 region has 14 residues. CDR1 and CDR2 from the germline V gene are DFQATT and SNEGSKA (reference sequence). V was clipped by 5 bases and J by 2 bases, with 16 bases between them.

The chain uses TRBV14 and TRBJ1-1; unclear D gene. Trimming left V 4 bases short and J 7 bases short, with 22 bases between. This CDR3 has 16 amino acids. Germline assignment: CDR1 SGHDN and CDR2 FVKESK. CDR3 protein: CASSPGITGGLDEAFF. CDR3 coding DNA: TGTGCCAGCAGCCCCGGAATCACGGGAGGGTTGGATGAAGCTTTCTTT.

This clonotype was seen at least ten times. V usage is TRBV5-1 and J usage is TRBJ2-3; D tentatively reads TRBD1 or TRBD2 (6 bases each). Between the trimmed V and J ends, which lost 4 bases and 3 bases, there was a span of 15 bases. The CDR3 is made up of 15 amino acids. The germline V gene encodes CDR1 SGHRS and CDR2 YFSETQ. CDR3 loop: CASSPGARTTDTQYF. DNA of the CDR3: TGCGCCAGCAGCCCGGGGGCAAGGACGACAGATACGCAGTATTTT. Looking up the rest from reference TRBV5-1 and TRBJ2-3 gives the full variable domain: KAGVTQTPRYLIKTRGQQVTLSCSPISGHRSVSWYQQTPGQGLQFLFEYFSETQRNKGNFPGRFSGRQFSNSRSEMNVSTLELGDSALYLCASSPGARTTDTQYFGPGTRLTVL.

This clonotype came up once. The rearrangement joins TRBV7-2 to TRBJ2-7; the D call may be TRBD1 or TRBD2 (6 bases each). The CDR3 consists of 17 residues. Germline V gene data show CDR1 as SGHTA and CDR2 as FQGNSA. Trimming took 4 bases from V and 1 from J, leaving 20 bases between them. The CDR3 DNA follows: TGTGCCAGCAGCTCCGGGGGCTTTGGGGTGGTTTCCTACGAGCAGTACTTC. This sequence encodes CASSSGGFGVVSYEQYF.

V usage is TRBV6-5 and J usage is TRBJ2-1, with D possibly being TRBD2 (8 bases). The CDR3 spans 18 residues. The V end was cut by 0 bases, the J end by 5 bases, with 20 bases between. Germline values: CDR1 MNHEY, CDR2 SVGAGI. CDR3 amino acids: CASSYSVGRGDSNNEQFF. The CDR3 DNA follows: TGTGCCAGCAGTTACTCGGTGGGGCGGGGGGACAGTAACAATGAGCAGTTCTTC.

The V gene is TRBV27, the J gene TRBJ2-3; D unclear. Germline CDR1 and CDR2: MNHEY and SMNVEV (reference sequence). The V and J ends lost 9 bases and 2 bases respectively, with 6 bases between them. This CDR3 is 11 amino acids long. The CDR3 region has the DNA TGTGCCAGTTTACACACAGATACGCAGTATTTT. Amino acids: CASLHTDTQYF.

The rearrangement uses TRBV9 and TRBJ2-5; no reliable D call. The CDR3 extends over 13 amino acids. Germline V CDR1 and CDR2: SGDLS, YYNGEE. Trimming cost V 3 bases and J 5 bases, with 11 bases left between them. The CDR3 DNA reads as TGTGCCAGCAGCGCTAGTGGGTGGGAGACCCAGTACTTC. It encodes CASSASGWETQYF. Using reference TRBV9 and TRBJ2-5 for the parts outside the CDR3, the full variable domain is DSGVTQTPKHLITATGQRVTLRCSPRSGDLSVYWYQQSLDQGLQFLIQYYNGEERAKGNILERFSAQQFPDLHSELNLSSLELGDSALYFCASSASGWETQYFGPGTRLLVL.

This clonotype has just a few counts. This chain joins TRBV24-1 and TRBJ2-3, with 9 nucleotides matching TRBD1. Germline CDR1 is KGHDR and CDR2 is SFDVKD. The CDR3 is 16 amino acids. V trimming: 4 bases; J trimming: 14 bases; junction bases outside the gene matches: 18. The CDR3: CATSDTDGQGPNGLYF. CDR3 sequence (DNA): TGTGCCACCAGTGACACCGACGGACAGGGGCCCAACGGCCTGTATTTT.

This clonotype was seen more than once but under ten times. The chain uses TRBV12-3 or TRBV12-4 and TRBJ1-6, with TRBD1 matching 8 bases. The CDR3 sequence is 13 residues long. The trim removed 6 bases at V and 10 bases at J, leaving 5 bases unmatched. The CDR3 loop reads CASRGTGQSPLHF. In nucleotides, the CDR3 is TGTGCCAGCAGAGGGACAGGTCAATCACCCCTCCACTTT.

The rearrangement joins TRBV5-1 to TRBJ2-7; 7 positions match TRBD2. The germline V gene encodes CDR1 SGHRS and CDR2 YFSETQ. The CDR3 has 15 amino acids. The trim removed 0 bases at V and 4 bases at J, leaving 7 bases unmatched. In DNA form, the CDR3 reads TGCGCCAGCAGCTTGGATGGCGGGAGTTGGTACGAGCAGTACTTC. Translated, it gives CASSLDGGSWYEQYF.

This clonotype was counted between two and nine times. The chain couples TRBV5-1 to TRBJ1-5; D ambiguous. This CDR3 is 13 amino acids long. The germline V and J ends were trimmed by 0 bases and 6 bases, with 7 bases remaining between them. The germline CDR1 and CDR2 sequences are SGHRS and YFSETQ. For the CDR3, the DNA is TGCGCCAGCAGCTTGGATTTGGCTCAGCCCCAGCATTTT. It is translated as CASSLDLAQPQHF.

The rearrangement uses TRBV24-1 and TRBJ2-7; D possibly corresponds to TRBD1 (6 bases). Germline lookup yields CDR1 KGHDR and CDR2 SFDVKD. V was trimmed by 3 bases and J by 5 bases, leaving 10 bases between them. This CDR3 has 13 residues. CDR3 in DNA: TGTGCCACCAGTGATCCAGGGGTCCACGAGCAGTACTTC. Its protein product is CATSDPGVHEQYF.

In DNA form, the CDR3 reads TGTGCCACCGGATCCAGGGGAAGCCAGCCCCAGCATTTT. It yields the protein CATGSRGSQPQHF. V and J are TRBV24-1 and TRBJ1-5; a possible D gene is TRBD1 (6 bases). This CDR3 comprises 13 residues. Germline CDR1 and CDR2: KGHDR and SFDVKD. The ends were cut back, 9 bases at V and 7 bases at J, with 15 bases in the middle.

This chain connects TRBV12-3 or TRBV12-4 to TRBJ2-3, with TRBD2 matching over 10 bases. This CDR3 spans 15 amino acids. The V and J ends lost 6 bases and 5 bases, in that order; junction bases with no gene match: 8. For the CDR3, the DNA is TGTGCCAGCAGCACAGCGGGGGGGCCGAGAGATACGCAGTATTTT. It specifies CASSTAGGPRDTQYF.

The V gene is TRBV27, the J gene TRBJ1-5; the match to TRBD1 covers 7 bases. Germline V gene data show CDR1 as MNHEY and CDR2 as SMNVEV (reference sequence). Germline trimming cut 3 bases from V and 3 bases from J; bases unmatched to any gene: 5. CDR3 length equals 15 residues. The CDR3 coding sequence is TGTGCCAGCAGTTTGTCAGGGGGTCTCAATCAGCCCCAGCATTTT. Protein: CASSLSGGLNQPQHF.

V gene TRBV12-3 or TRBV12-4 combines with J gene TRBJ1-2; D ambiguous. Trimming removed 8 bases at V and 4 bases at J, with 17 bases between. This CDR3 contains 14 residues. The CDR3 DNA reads TGTGCCAGCGGGCCTGGGCTGGGCCTCTATGGCTACACCTTC. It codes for CASGPGLGLYGYTF.

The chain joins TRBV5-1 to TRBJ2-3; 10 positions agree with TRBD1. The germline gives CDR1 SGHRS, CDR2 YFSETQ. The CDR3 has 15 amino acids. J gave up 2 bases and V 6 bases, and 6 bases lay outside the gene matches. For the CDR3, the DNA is TGCGCCAGCAACCGGGACAGGGGACTCACAGATACGCAGTATTTT. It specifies CASNRDRGLTDTQYF.

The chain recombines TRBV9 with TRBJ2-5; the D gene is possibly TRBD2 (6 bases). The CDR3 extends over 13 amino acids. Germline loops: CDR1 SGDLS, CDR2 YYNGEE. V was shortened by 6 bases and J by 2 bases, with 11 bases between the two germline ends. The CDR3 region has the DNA TGTGCCAGCACCCAGGAGGGACAAGAGACCCAGTACTTC. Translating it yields CASTQEGQETQYF.